Shown below are 18 T cell receptor beta chains from a single sample sequenced in a study of cytomegalovirus exposure and HLA in healthy donors (dated by TCRdb to 2016 to 2017). Library preparation was by the immunoSEQ multiplex PCR assay. Held by TCRdb, this immuneACCESS table contains in-frame sequences only and omits some clones. Under half of the omission traces to an unresolved V gene where checked; the cause of the rest is unknown. The sample has approximately 270,000 clones on record, roughly 85% of them singletons. The ten largest make up approximately 1% of the sample. The material sequenced was PBMCs. All receptors derive from a woman aged 18-29 years in good health and CMV-seronegative.

The gene calls are TRBV7-3 and TRBJ1-1, with 7 positions matching TRBD1. After removal of 5 bases from V and 4 bases from J, the junction contained 16 bases not matched to a gene. The CDR3 contains 17 residues. From germline, CDR1 is SGHTA and CDR2 FQGTGA. The CDR3 DNA is TGTGCCAGCAGCCAATCCGGGACAGCAAGGAGCAGCACTGAAGCTTTCTTT. Translation gives CASSQSGTARSSTEAFF. The variable domain in full, completed from reference TRBV7-3 and TRBJ1-1, reads GAGVSQTPSNKVTEKGKYVELRCDPISGHTALYWYRQSLGQGPEFLIYFQGTGAADDSGLPNDRFFAVRPEGSVSTLKIQRTERGDSAVYLCASSQSGTARSSTEAFFGQGTRLTVV.

The V gene is TRBV2, the J gene TRBJ1-1; D is unclear. Trimming pared 10 bases from V and 5 bases from J, leaving 14 bases between. The CDR3 sequence is 12 residues long. Germline CDR1 is SNHLY and CDR2 is FYNNEI. CDR3 protein: CATSLRRTEAFF. CDR3 DNA sequence: TGTGCCACCTCACTAAGGAGGACTGAAGCTTTCTTT.

The V gene is TRBV2, the J gene TRBJ2-3; D remains ambiguous. V lost 8 bases and J 2 bases, leaving 17 bases between the germline ends. The germline V gene encodes CDR1 SNHLY and CDR2 FYNNEI. The CDR3 length is 15 residues. The CDR3 here is CASSSEPSDTDTQYF. CDR3 nucleotide sequence: TGTGCCAGCTCTAGTGAACCTTCGGACACAGATACGCAGTATTTT.

This chain uses TRBV27 with TRBJ2-5, with D unclear. The CDR3 runs to 12 residues. Germline V gene lookup returns CDR1 MNHEY and CDR2 SMNVEV (reference sequence). The V and J ends lost 8 bases and 5 bases respectively, with 12 bases between them. The CDR3 coding sequence is TGTGCCAGCTCCACAGAGTTGGAGACCCAGTACTTC. It codes for CASSTELETQYF.

This clone was found a few times. This chain uses TRBV7-9 with TRBJ1-1, with TRBD1 as a possible D gene (5 bases). Looked up from germline, CDR1 is SEHNR and CDR2 is FQNEAQ (reference sequence). There are 14 residues in the CDR3. V lost 3 bases to trimming and J lost 0 bases, with 8 bases between them. CDR3: CASSFGQLNTEAFF. DNA of the CDR3: TGTGCCAGCAGCTTCGGACAACTGAACACTGAAGCTTTCTTT.

The V and J genes are TRBV6-5 and TRBJ1-1; no clear D. This CDR3 region has 13 residues. V was pared by 6 bases and J by 3 bases, with 11 bases between. CDR1 is MNHEY and CDR2 is SVGAGI in the germline V gene. The CDR3 loop reads CASRHQRDTEAFF. CDR3 sequence (DNA): TGTGCCAGCAGACATCAACGGGACACTGAAGCTTTCTTT.

V is TRBV28 and J is TRBJ2-1; 7 bases agree with TRBD2. Looked up from germline, CDR1 is MDHEN and CDR2 is SYDVKM. The CDR3 contains 15 residues. V shed 4 bases, J shed 4 bases, and the junction held 7 bases outside the gene matches. CDR3 nucleotides: TGTGCCAGCAGTTACCCGGGGGGAGGTTACAATGAGCAGTTCTTC. Its translation: CASSYPGGGYNEQFF.

This clone has just one count. The CDR3 spells CASSPAPGETYEQFF. In DNA, the CDR3 is TGCGCCAGCAGCCCGGCACCGGGGGAGACCTATGAGCAGTTCTTC. The chain recombines TRBV5-1 with TRBJ2-1, with a weak D call TRBD2 (6 bases). The CDR3 length is 15 residues. The V and J ends lost 4 bases and 8 bases respectively, with 19 bases between them. Germline V CDR1 and CDR2: SGHRS, YFSETQ.

This clone showed up just once. V is TRBV5-1 and J is TRBJ1-2, with D perhaps TRBD1 (5 bases). The CDR3 loop spans 12 amino acids. CDR1 SGHRS and CDR2 YFSETQ come from the germline V gene. Trimming stripped 3 bases from V and 4 bases from J, with 7 bases between. The CDR3 protein is CASSYGGYGYTF. Written as DNA, the CDR3 is TGCGCCAGCAGCTACGGGGGCTATGGCTACACCTTC.

The V call is TRBV6-5, the J call TRBJ2-1, with a tentative D call TRBD1 (6 bases). CDR1 is MNHEY and CDR2 is SVGAGI in the germline V gene. The CDR3 spans 13 residues. Trimming took off 2 bases at V and 8 bases at J, with 10 bases between the two ends. The CDR3 coding sequence is TGTGCCAGCAGTTACGACAGGCGGCATGAGCAGTTCTTC. This codes for CASSYDRRHEQFF.

The CDR3, as DNA: TGTGCCAGCAGCTCGGGGACTAGGAAAATCTACGAGCAGTACTTC. Its translation is CASSSGTRKIYEQYF. The chain couples TRBV7-9 to TRBJ2-7; 8 positions match TRBD2. Trimming cost V 4 bases and J 3 bases; bases outside gene matches: 8. The CDR3 length is 15 residues. Germline CDR1 and CDR2: SEHNR and FQNEAQ (reference sequence).

The chain employs TRBV10-3 and TRBJ1-1, with D uncertain. V lost 8 bases and J 4 bases, leaving 8 bases between the germline ends. Looked up from germline, CDR1 is ENHRY and CDR2 is SYGVKD. The length of the CDR3 is 11 residues. In DNA form, the CDR3 reads TGTGCCATCCAGGAGGGCACTGAAGCTTTCTTT. It translates to CAIQEGTEAFF.

The V call is TRBV7-3, the J call TRBJ2-6, with D possibly matching TRBD1 (5 bases). Trimming shortened V by 3 bases and J by 4 bases, and 10 bases separated the two germline ends. The CDR3 spans 15 residues. Germline assignment: CDR1 SGHTA and CDR2 FQGTGA. The CDR3 here is CASSLRQSGANVLTF. The CDR3 DNA reads as TGTGCCAGCAGCTTGCGACAGTCCGGGGCCAACGTCCTGACTTTC.

The rearrangement links TRBV6-5 to TRBJ2-7; no reliable D call. Germline CDR1 is MNHEY and CDR2 is SVGAGI. Trimming cost V 0 bases and J 2 bases, with 11 bases left between them. There are 15 residues in the CDR3. The chain's CDR3 is CASSYSSPRTYEQYF. CDR3 nucleotides: TGTGCCAGCAGTTACTCGAGCCCGAGGACCTACGAGCAGTACTTC.

This chain joins TRBV10-1 and TRBJ2-5, with a weak D call TRBD2 (6 bases). V lost 4 bases to trimming and J lost 0 bases, with 12 bases between them. The CDR3 has 15 amino acids. Germline CDR1 and CDR2: WNHNN and SYGVQD (reference sequence). This chain's CDR3 is CASSGVADYQETQYF. The CDR3, as DNA: TGCGCCAGCAGTGGGGTAGCGGACTACCAAGAGACCCAGTACTTC.

This chain links TRBV5-1 with TRBJ2-5; TRBD1 aligns across 10 bases. V dropped 0 bases and J dropped 4; count of bases not matched to a gene: 9. The CDR3 sequence is 17 residues long. CDR1 is SGHRS and CDR2 is YFSETQ in the germline V gene. The CDR3 region has the DNA TGCGCCAGCAGCTTGGGACAGGGGGCGGTTAGGATAGAGACCCAGTACTTC. It translates to CASSLGQGAVRIETQYF.

The chain carries TRBV30 and TRBJ1-5; D might be TRBD1 (5 bases). The CDR3 extends over 14 amino acids. Trimming cost V 0 bases and J 1 base, with 7 bases left between them. CDR1 is GTSNPN and CDR2 is SVGIG in the germline V gene (reference sequence). CDR3 coding DNA: TGTGCCTGGAGTGTAGGGGTCAGCAATCAGCCCCAGCATTTT. Amino acid sequence: CAWSVGVSNQPQHF.

As to this clone: Other nucleotide sequences from this sample produce the same CDR3. The chain couples TRBV5-1 to TRBJ1-2, with D possibly being TRBD1 (5 bases). CDR3 length: 13 residues. Trimming took off 1 base at V and 2 bases at J, with 6 bases between the two ends. Germline V lookup: CDR1 SGHRS, CDR2 YFSETQ. The CDR3 DNA follows: TGCGCCAGCAGCTTGCCAGGGAACTATGGCTACACCTTC. This codes for CASSLPGNYGYTF.